This is a list of T cell receptor beta chains from one sample in a study of cytomegalovirus exposure and HLA in healthy donors. Produced via immunoSEQ multiplex PCR; TCRdb's table is partial and in-frame only. Here the sample spans 150,000 or so clones, 80% to 90% being singletons. Material for sequencing was PBMCs. Receptors were obtained from a man between 18 and 35 years old in good health and CMV-seropositive. Both conserved end residues are part of each CDR3. A D gene is named only where the DNA matches it firmly. The size field is filled for only some rows; it gives once, few, many or a size class.

CDR3 DNA: TGTGCCAGCAGTCTACTAGCGGGAGGTTTAAATACGCAGTATTTT
CDR3 protein: CASSLLAGGLNTQYF
J gene: TRBJ2-3
clone size: NA
D gene: TRBD2
V gene: TRBV27

CDR3 DNA: TGTGCCAGCAGCCCGCGGGGGTATAATTCACCCCTCCACTTT
CDR3 protein: CASSPRGYNSPLHF
J gene: TRBJ1-6
clone size: NA
D gene: NA
V gene: TRBV5-6

CDR3 DNA: TGTGCCAGCAGTGTGGCAGGTGTGTATGGCTACACCTTC
CDR3 protein: CASSVAGVYGYTF
J gene: TRBJ1-2
clone size: NA
D gene: NA
V gene: TRBV6-1

CDR3 DNA: TGTGCCAGCAGTGAATCTGGGGGGAGGGCCAAAAACATTCAGTACTTC
CDR3 protein: CASSESGGRAKNIQYF
J gene: TRBJ2-4
clone size: once
D gene: NA
V gene: TRBV2

CDR3 DNA: TGTGCCAGCAGCTTAGGGGGGGTGGAGAACACTGAAGCTTTCTTT
CDR3 protein: CASSLGGVENTEAFF
J gene: TRBJ1-1
clone size: NA
D gene: NA
V gene: TRBV7-6

CDR3 DNA: TGTGCCAGCAGTTCCTCATCTGCGTACGAGCAGTACTTC
CDR3 protein: CASSSSSAYEQYF
J gene: TRBJ2-7
clone size: NA
D gene: NA
V gene: TRBV6-5

CDR3 DNA: TGTGCCAGCAGTGAAGGAACGGACAGTTCGGTCTACGAGCAGTACTTC
CDR3 protein: CASSEGTDSSVYEQYF
J gene: TRBJ2-7
clone size: NA
D gene: NA
V gene: TRBV6-1

CDR3 DNA: TGTGCCAGCAGTCAACAGGGGGCGGTTCGACGGGAAGCTTTCTTT
CDR3 protein: CASSQQGAVRREAFF
J gene: TRBJ1-1
clone size: NA
D gene: TRBD1
V gene: TRBV6-5

CDR3 DNA: TGTGCCAGTAGTATAGACAACAGCCCAAAAGAAGCTTTCTTT
CDR3 protein: CASSIDNSPKEAFF
J gene: TRBJ1-1
clone size: NA
D gene: NA
V gene: TRBV19

CDR3 DNA: TGTGCCAGCAGCTTAGCGGGACAGGGAAGTATTGATACGCAGTATTTT
CDR3 protein: CASSLAGQGSIDTQYF
J gene: TRBJ2-3
clone size: NA
D gene: TRBD1
V gene: TRBV7-9

CDR3 DNA: TGTGCCAGCAGCCCTAGGACTAGTTCCTACAATGAGCAGTTCTTC
CDR3 protein: CASSPRTSSYNEQFF
J gene: TRBJ2-1
clone size: NA
D gene: TRBD2
V gene: TRBV7-2

CDR3 DNA: TGTGCCAGCACCCACGGCATCGGAGCGGGAGAAGAGACCCAGTACTTC
CDR3 protein: CASTHGIGAGEETQYF
J gene: TRBJ2-5
clone size: NA
D gene: TRBD2
V gene: TRBV5-4

CDR3 DNA: TGTGCCTGGAGTGTAGGACTGACCGTTGAAGCTTTCTTT
CDR3 protein: CAWSVGLTVEAFF
J gene: TRBJ1-1
clone size: NA
D gene: NA
V gene: TRBV30

CDR3 DNA: TGTGCCAGCAGCTTAGGGGCATACTCCGAAAAACTGTTTTTT
CDR3 protein: CASSLGAYSEKLFF
J gene: TRBJ1-4
clone size: once
D gene: NA
V gene: TRBV7-2

CDR3 DNA: TGTGCCAGCAGCCCAATCCGTCTAGCGGGAGAGCAACAGAGAAATGAGCAGTTCTTC
CDR3 protein: CASSPIRLAGEQQRNEQFF
J gene: TRBJ2-1
clone size: NA
D gene: TRBD2
V gene: TRBV7-8

CDR3 DNA: TGTGCCAGCAGGATAAGCGGGAGGGCCTCGGATGAGCAGTTCTTC
CDR3 protein: CASRISGRASDEQFF
J gene: TRBJ2-1
clone size: NA
D gene: TRBD2
V gene: TRBV7-6

CDR3 DNA: TGTGCCAGCTCAGGCGACAGGTTCGAGCAGTACTTC
CDR3 protein: CASSGDRFEQYF
J gene: TRBJ2-7
clone size: few
D gene: NA
V gene: TRBV18

CDR3 DNA: TGTGCCAGCAGCCAGACAAGACAGGACCGGTATGGCTACACCTTC
CDR3 protein: CASSQTRQDRYGYTF
J gene: TRBJ1-2
clone size: NA
D gene: NA
V gene: TRBV7-8

CDR3 DNA: TGTGCCAGCAGCATACAGGGCGTGAACACTGAAGCTTTCTTT
CDR3 protein: CASSIQGVNTEAFF
J gene: TRBJ1-1
clone size: NA
D gene: NA
V gene: TRBV5-4

CDR3 DNA: TGCAGCGCCTCGGGACACCGAAGTGAAGCTTTCTTT
CDR3 protein: CSASGHRSEAFF
J gene: TRBJ1-1
clone size: NA
D gene: NA
V gene: TRBV29-1

CDR3 DNA: TGCGCCAGCAGCCCCTATACTAGCGGGAACAACGAGCAGTACTTC
CDR3 protein: CASSPYTSGNNEQYF
J gene: TRBJ2-7
clone size: NA
D gene: TRBD2
V gene: TRBV4-3

CDR3 DNA: TGTGCCAGCAGCTTAGGCAGTATCACCTACGAGCAGTACTTC
CDR3 protein: CASSLGSITYEQYF
J gene: TRBJ2-7
clone size: NA
D gene: NA
V gene: TRBV7-2

CDR3 DNA: TGTGCCAGCTTCAGACAGGGGGCGTCCACTGAAGCTTTCTTT
CDR3 protein: CASFRQGASTEAFF
J gene: TRBJ1-1
clone size: NA
D gene: TRBD1
V gene: TRBV7-9